This TCR beta chain was observed in a study of type 1 regulatory T cells. This clonotype was observed once. The germline CDR1 and CDR2 sequences are SGHTA and FQGNSA. The CDR3 has 14 amino acids. Trimming took 6 bases from V and 0 from J, leaving 9 bases between them. Using its own MiXCR run on the reads, TCRdb lists one record per CDR3 protein. The sample holds some 100,000 distinct CDR3 sequences, 25% to 40% seen once. The specimen was CD4+ T cells, either the whole sample or a sorted fraction (not recorded which). The chain combines TRBV7-2 with TRBJ1-3; no reliable D call. This receptor was identified in a human donor in good health. CDR3 DNA: TGTGCCAGCAGTGGTACCTTCTCTGGAAACACCATATATTTT. It yields the protein CASSGTFSGNTIYF.